This T cell receptor (beta chain) was recovered during a study of radiation and T cells in renal cell carcinoma. The wider study: Nephrectomy followed 15 Gy stereotactic body radiation by 4 weeks.

General study points: From baseline, blood top tumor clonotypes peaked at 2 weeks post-radiation. No pretreatment tumor biopsies were available for baseline clonotypes.

Germline CDR1 reads SEHNR; CDR2 reads FQNEAQ (reference sequence). The V end lost 1 base, the J end lost 6 bases, and 12 bases lay between the germline ends. The CDR3 has 14 residues. Of note for this clone: Its matching antigen is unknown.

Repertoires were generated with immunoSEQ multiplex PCR, while TCRdb's copy carries only in-frame clones and drops some. Among about 140,000 clones listed, less than 90% were seen once. Time point reported: baseline pretreatment blood. Treatment reported: 15 Gy SBRT to primary tumor, nephrectomy 4 weeks later. This chain connects TRBV7-9 to TRBJ1-1, with D uncertain. The clonotype comes from a woman in her 50s with renal cell carcinoma. The starting material was blood, obtained from a patient whose treatment included radiotherapy and nephrectomy. CDR3 sequence: CASSLGGSDPEAFF. As DNA, the CDR3 is TGTGCCAGCAGCTTAGGAGGGTCGGACCCTGAAGCTTTCTTT.